Following are 32 T cell receptor beta chains from one sample sequenced in a study of blood T cell repertoires in COVID-19. Here immunoSEQ multiplex PCR was the method, and the copy in TCRdb shows in-frame clones only, minus some. Altogether more than 20,000 clones are present, about nine tenths being singletons, with the ten largest covering roughly 7.6%. Sequencing was carried out using peripheral blood. The receptor set was obtained from a human donor in a cohort sampled during active COVID-19.

This clone was seen only once. This rearrangement joins TRBV29-1 to TRBJ1-1; D uncertain. V shed 7 bases and J shed 5 bases, with 11 bases lying between them. CDR3 length equals 11 residues. Germline V lookup: CDR1 SQVTM, CDR2 ANQGSEA. The CDR3 DNA is TGCAGCGCCCGGGGAGGGACTGAAGCTTTCTTT. Protein: CSARGGTEAFF.

The chain links TRBV7-2 to TRBJ2-5; 14 bases align to TRBD2. CDR1 is SGHTA, CDR2 FQGNSA, per germline. This CDR3 region has 17 residues. With 6 bases clipped from V and 5 bases from J, the junction kept 11 bases outside the gene matches. The chain's CDR3 is CASSWTGTSGGWETQYF. The DNA for the CDR3 is TGTGCCAGCAGTTGGACCGGGACTAGCGGGGGTTGGGAGACCCAGTACTTC.

The chain is built from TRBV5-4 and TRBJ2-5, with 12 bases that match TRBD2. From germline, CDR1 is SGHNT and CDR2 YYREEE (reference sequence). The ends lost 0 bases at V and 1 base at J; junction bases unmatched: 1. The CDR3 sequence is 16 residues long. CDR3 bases: TGTGCCAGCAGCTTGGAACTAGCGGGGGGCCAAGAGACCCAGTACTTC. Translation gives CASSLELAGGQETQYF.

This sequence joins TRBV2 and TRBJ1-4, with TRBD1 identical over 7 bases. Germline assignment: CDR1 SNHLY and CDR2 FYNNEI. The length of the CDR3 is 19 residues. Trimming removed 4 bases from V and 10 bases from J; junction bases left unmatched: 24. The CDR3 region is CASSVRTYRTGSYRGKLFF. The CDR3 DNA sequence: TGTGCCAGCAGTGTGAGGACATATAGGACAGGCTCCTATCGAGGAAAACTGTTTTTT. Filled out from reference TRBV2 and TRBJ1-4, the complete variable domain reads EPEVTQTPSHQVTQMGQEVILRCVPISNHLYFYWYRQILGQKVEFLVSFYNNEISEKSEIFDDQFSVERPDGSNFTLKIRSTKLEDSAMYFCASSVRTYRTGSYRGKLFFGSGTQLSVL.

The CDR3 nucleotides read TGCGCCAGCAGCTTGGGACAGGGTGATTCAAGTGAGCAGTTCTTC. This sequence encodes CASSLGQGDSSEQFF. The chain combines TRBV5-1 with TRBJ2-1; 7 bases map to TRBD1. This CDR3 region has 15 residues. Unmatched junction bases numbered 9, after V lost 0 bases and J lost 9 bases. Germline V gene data show CDR1 as SGHRS and CDR2 as YFSETQ.

CDR3 residues: CASTGTGGMNTEAFF. DNA for the CDR3: TGTGCCAGCACCGGGACAGGGGGCATGAACACTGAAGCTTTCTTT. V and J are TRBV9 and TRBJ1-1; 12 positions match TRBD1. This CDR3 is built from 15 residues. In germline, CDR1 is SGDLS, CDR2 YYNGEE. J gave up 0 bases and V 6 bases, and 3 bases lay outside the gene matches. The variable domain in full, completed from reference TRBV9 and TRBJ1-1, reads DSGVTQTPKHLITATGQRVTLRCSPRSGDLSVYWYQQSLDQGLQFLIQYYNGEERAKGNILERFSAQQFPDLHSELNLSSLELGDSALYFCASTGTGGMNTEAFFGQGTRLTVV.

The chain couples TRBV6-2 or TRBV6-3 to TRBJ2-3, with TRBD2 identical over 10 bases. CDR1 and CDR2 from the germline V gene are MNHEY and SVGEGT. This CDR3 is built from 19 residues. V was clipped by 3 bases and J by 0 bases; unmatched bases: 12. The CDR3 nucleotides are TGTGCCAGCAGTTATTCCGGACACCTAGCGGGGGTGAGCACAGATACGCAGTATTTT. Translated, it gives CASSYSGHLAGVSTDTQYF.

V usage is TRBV6-5 and J usage is TRBJ2-1, with 10 positions matching TRBD2. Germline CDR1 and CDR2: MNHEY and SVGAGI. The ends lost 6 bases at V and 10 bases at J; junction bases unmatched: 9. The CDR3 sequence is 14 residues long. The CDR3 loop is CASRVSGGAREQFF. The DNA for the CDR3 is TGTGCCAGCAGGGTGAGCGGGGGGGCAAGGGAGCAGTTCTTC.

V and J are TRBV4-1 and TRBJ2-1, with D maybe TRBD2 (6 bases). Deletions cut 3 bases from V and 8 bases from J, with 17 bases between. CDR3 length: 15 residues. Germline CDR1 MGHRA, CDR2 YSYEKL. DNA of the CDR3: TGCGCCAGCAGCCATCACCAGGAGCCGGGGGATGAGCAGTTCTTC. Protein sequence: CASSHHQEPGDEQFF.

The V gene is TRBV7-8, the J gene TRBJ2-1; TRBD1 is a possible D gene (6 bases). Trimming took off 5 bases at V and 1 base at J, with 12 bases between the two ends. Looked up from germline, CDR1 is SGHVS and CDR2 is FQNEAQ. The CDR3 has 15 residues. The CDR3 sequence is CASSQGTQSYNEQFF. The CDR3, as DNA: TGTGCCAGCAGCCAGGGGACACAGTCCTACAATGAGCAGTTCTTC.

This clone was detected once. This chain joins TRBV6-6 and TRBJ1-5; D gene uncertain. The CDR3 loop spans 13 amino acids. CDR1 is MNHNY and CDR2 is SVGAGI in the germline V gene (reference sequence). Trimming cost V 4 bases and J 3 bases, with 7 bases left between them. DNA for the CDR3: TGTGCCAGCAGTTTTTCTCCCAATCAGCCCCAGCATTTT. Translated, it gives CASSFSPNQPQHF.

The chain couples TRBV3-1 (or the pseudogene TRBV3-2) to TRBJ2-3, with TRBD1 identical over 8 bases. This CDR3 is built from 15 residues. After removal of 3 bases from V and 8 bases from J, the junction contained 10 bases not matched to a gene. Germline loops: CDR1 LGHDT, CDR2 YNNKEL (reference sequence). DNA for the CDR3: TGTGCCAGCAGCCAGATGGGACAGGATAGCGGTACGCAGTATTTT. As protein: CASSQMGQDSGTQYF.

The rearrangement joins TRBV28 to TRBJ2-3, with 9 bases matching TRBD1. The CDR3 is made up of 15 amino acids. The ends lost 2 bases at V and 1 base at J; junction bases unmatched: 1. Per germline, CDR1 MDHEN and CDR2 SYDVKM. This CDR3 is CASSLRQGGTDTQYF. Written as DNA, the CDR3 is TGTGCCAGCAGTTTAAGACAGGGGGGCACAGATACGCAGTATTTT. Combining the CDR3 with reference TRBV28 and TRBJ2-3 gives the whole variable domain DVKVTQSSRYLVKRTGEKVFLECVQDMDHENMFWYRQDPGLGLRLIYFSYDVKMKEKGDIPEGYSVSREKKERFSLILESASTNQTSMYLCASSLRQGGTDTQYFGPGTRLTVL.

The chain links TRBV6-1 to TRBJ2-2, with 10 bases lining up with TRBD2. With V trimmed by 3 bases and J by 1 base, 8 bases remained unmatched. Germline V lookup: CDR1 MNHNS, CDR2 SASEGT. This CDR3 region has 18 residues. In nucleotides, the CDR3 is TGTGCCAGCAGTGATCAAAGCGGGAGGGCCGGGAACACCGGGGAGCTGTTTTTT. This sequence encodes CASSDQSGRAGNTGELFF.

This chain uses TRBV5-1 with TRBJ2-3; TRBD2 agrees at 10 bases. With 4 bases clipped from V and 4 bases from J, the junction kept 15 bases outside the gene matches. Germline V CDR1 and CDR2: SGHRS, YFSETQ. The CDR3 runs 18 residues. Written as DNA, the CDR3 is TGCGCCAGCAGCCGGGATCCGGTAGCGGGGGGCAACGCAGATACGCAGTATTTT. Protein product: CASSRDPVAGGNADTQYF.

CDR3 amino acids: CASSIVGDGYTF. CDR3 nucleotides: TGTGCCAGTAGTATAGTGGGAGACGGCTACACCTTC. This chain connects TRBV19 to TRBJ1-2; D uncertain. Germline CDR1 LNHDA, CDR2 SQIVND (reference sequence). The ends were cut back, 1 base at V and 8 bases at J, with 8 bases in the middle. This CDR3 is 12 amino acids long. Drawing the rest from reference TRBV19 and TRBJ1-2, the complete variable domain is DGGITQSPKYLFRKEGQNVTLSCEQNLNHDAMYWYRQDPGQGLRLIYYSQIVNDFQKGDIAEGYSVSREKKESFPLTVTSAQKNPTAFYLCASSIVGDGYTFGSGTRLTVV.

The chain employs TRBV2 and TRBJ2-5; 12 bases are shared with TRBD2. Trimming removed 5 bases from V and 2 bases from J; junction bases left unmatched: 6. Germline V gene lookup returns CDR1 SNHLY and CDR2 FYNNEI. This CDR3 is 16 amino acids long. For the CDR3, the DNA is TGTGCCAGCAGTCAACTAGCGGGGGGTTTTCAAGAGACCCAGTACTTC. This sequence encodes CASSQLAGGFQETQYF.

CDR3 sequence (DNA): TGTGCCAGCAGCCACGACAGCTACGAGCAGTACTTC. This sequence encodes CASSHDSYEQYF. V usage is TRBV3-1 (or the pseudogene TRBV3-2) and J usage is TRBJ2-7; D might be TRBD1 (5 bases). Deletions cut 3 bases from V and 3 bases from J, with 6 bases between. CDR1 and CDR2 from the germline V gene are LGHDT and YNNKEL (reference sequence). CDR3 length: 12 residues.

The CDR3: CASSEEGTGTSPLHF. DNA of the CDR3: TGTGCCAGCAGTGAAGAGGGGACAGGGACTTCACCCCTCCACTTT. The gene calls are TRBV6-1 and TRBJ1-6, with TRBD1 matching 9 bases. J lost 9 bases, V lost 1 base, and 4 bases had no gene match. The CDR3 contains 15 residues. Germline loops: CDR1 MNHNS, CDR2 SASEGT.

This clone appeared once. This chain links TRBV19 with TRBJ2-3; 9 nucleotides agree with TRBD2. V lost 10 bases, J lost 4 bases, and 12 bases stayed unmatched. This CDR3 has 15 residues. CDR1 and CDR2 from the germline V gene are LNHDA and SQIVND (reference sequence). CDR3 DNA sequence: TGTGCCACCGTTTCTAGCGGGATCGAAGCAGATACGCAGTATTTT. Translation: CATVSSGIEADTQYF.

The chain carries TRBV10-2 and TRBJ2-7; a possible D gene is TRBD2 (6 bases). This CDR3 spans 14 amino acids. Germline-derived CDR1 and CDR2 are WSHSY and SAAADI. Trimming stripped 10 bases from V and 5 bases from J, with 21 bases between. CDR3 in amino acids: CATEGAGLGDEQYF. CDR3 nucleotides: TGCGCCACTGAAGGGGCGGGACTTGGGGACGAGCAGTACTTC.

This clone was counted once. The chain carries TRBV19 and TRBJ2-1; 11 bases line up with TRBD2. Germline V CDR1 and CDR2: LNHDA, SQIVND (reference sequence). This CDR3 region has 15 residues. Losses at the gene ends were 5 bases for V and 7 bases for J; bases not matched to a gene: 7. CDR3 amino acids: CASSSPLAGANEQFF. In DNA form, the CDR3 reads TGTGCCAGTAGTTCCCCACTAGCGGGAGCTAATGAGCAGTTCTTC. The complete variable domain, with remaining parts taken from reference TRBV19 and TRBJ2-1, reads DGGITQSPKYLFRKEGQNVTLSCEQNLNHDAMYWYRQDPGQGLRLIYYSQIVNDFQKGDIAEGYSVSREKKESFPLTVTSAQKNPTAFYLCASSSPLAGANEQFFGPGTRLTVL.

The gene calls are TRBV6-1 and TRBJ2-1, with a possible D match to TRBD2 (7 bases). Trimming removed 0 bases from V and 5 bases from J, with 23 bases in between. The CDR3 extends over 19 amino acids. Germline V lookup: CDR1 MNHNS, CDR2 SASEGT. CDR3 in amino acids: CASSEALRGARGSHNEQFF. DNA of the CDR3: TGTGCCAGCAGTGAAGCGCTTCGGGGGGCGCGGGGGAGCCACAATGAGCAGTTCTTC.

The chain combines TRBV2 with TRBJ1-1; 7 nucleotides agree with TRBD1. Germline trimming cut 4 bases from V and 0 bases from J; bases unmatched to any gene: 8. CDR1 and CDR2 from the germline V gene are SNHLY and FYNNEI. The CDR3 has 16 residues. The CDR3 DNA is TGTGCCAGCAGTGGCAGGGGGGCAGGGATGAACACTGAAGCTTTCTTT. This translates into CASSGRGAGMNTEAFF.

The J gene is TRBJ2-2, the V gene TRBV7-2; D is perhaps TRBD1 (7 bases). CDR1 SGHTA and CDR2 FQGNSA come from the germline V gene. V lost 5 bases to trimming and J lost 1 base, with 14 bases between them. This CDR3 contains 16 residues. The CDR3 nucleotides are TGTGCCAGCAGCACACAGGGGCGGGGGAACACCGGGGAGCTGTTTTTT. The encoded protein is CASSTQGRGNTGELFF.

Only one count was recorded for this clone. V and J are TRBV15 and TRBJ2-1, with D possibly TRBD2 on 5 matching bases. The CDR3 extends over 15 amino acids. The ends were cut back, 1 base at V and 10 bases at J, with 17 bases in the middle. The germline V gene encodes CDR1 LNHNV and CDR2 YYDKDF (reference sequence). The CDR3 is CATSRADLGVNEQFF. In DNA, the CDR3 is TGTGCCACCAGCAGAGCCGACCTCGGGGTAAACGAGCAGTTCTTC.

This chain connects TRBV19 to TRBJ2-7, with TRBD1 identical over 8 bases. The CDR3 contains 14 residues. In germline, CDR1 is LNHDA, CDR2 SQIVND (reference sequence). The V gene end was trimmed by 5 bases and the J gene end by 4 bases; junction bases not matched to a gene: 7. The CDR3 region has the DNA TGTGCCAGTAGTCCGAGACAGGGGACATACGAGCAGTACTTC. Its protein product is CASSPRQGTYEQYF.

The chain combines TRBV29-1 with TRBJ2-2, with D possibly TRBD1 on 6 matching bases. The ends were cut back, 8 bases at V and 0 bases at J, with 10 bases in the middle. This CDR3 spans 13 amino acids. Germline V lookup: CDR1 SQVTM, CDR2 ANQGSEA. CDR3 DNA sequence: TGCAGCTGTACAGGGCCGAACACCGGGGAGCTGTTTTTT. Translation gives CSCTGPNTGELFF.

The gene calls are TRBV23-1 and TRBJ2-1; the D is unclear. TRBV23-1 falls under the ORF class, with uncertain function. Trimming cost V 2 bases and J 10 bases, with 6 bases left between them. The CDR3 contains 11 residues. The CDR3 reads CASSQRVEQFF. CDR3 DNA sequence: TGCGCCAGCAGTCAACGGGTAGAGCAGTTCTTC.

This clone occurred a few times. The chain uses TRBV9 and TRBJ2-7; 8 nucleotides line up with TRBD2. Unmatched junction bases numbered 3, after V lost 0 bases and J lost 4 bases. Germline V gene lookup returns CDR1 SGDLS and CDR2 YYNGEE. CDR3 size: 14 residues. The CDR3 here is CASSVAAGEYEQYF. In DNA form, the CDR3 reads TGTGCCAGCAGCGTAGCAGCGGGAGAGTACGAGCAGTACTTC.

This clone was seen once. This chain links TRBV7-9 with TRBJ2-5, with 9 nucleotides matching TRBD1. CDR3 length equals 18 residues. The trim removed 4 bases at V and 2 bases at J, leaving 14 bases unmatched. Germline V gene sequence: CDR1 SEHNR, CDR2 FQNEAQ (reference sequence). The CDR3 bases are TGTGCCAGCAGCTCGGGACAGGGCATTCTGGAGAAGCAAGAGACCCAGTACTTC. Its protein is CASSSGQGILEKQETQYF.

The gene calls are TRBV7-9 and TRBJ1-6, with 9 bases aligning to TRBD1. The CDR3 totals 15 residues. Germline V gene sequence: CDR1 SEHNR, CDR2 FQNEAQ (reference sequence). J lost 7 bases, V lost 5 bases, and 6 bases had no gene match. Written as DNA, the CDR3 is TGTGCCAGCAGCCCACAGGGGGCCGGGAATTCACCCCTCCACTTT. Protein product: CASSPQGAGNSPLHF.